The T cell receptor (beta chain) described here comes from a study of T cell responses to AZD1222 COVID-19 vaccine. Sequencing was performed with immunoSEQ multiplex PCR; in TCRdb, only in-frame clones are kept and a portion is missing. The sample holds 100,000 to 150,000 clones, about nine tenths seen once. From germline, CDR1 is SGHRS and CDR2 YFSETQ. The CDR3 sequence is 14 residues long. Losses at the gene ends were 3 bases for V and 5 bases for J; bases not matched to a gene: 7. General study points: Spike was spanned by vaccine-associated CD4 TCRs, which were dominant at 160-218 and 743-854. Without day 14 samples, only post-peak T cell repertoires were studied.

Worth noting for this clone: The antigen remains undetermined.

The source was peripheral blood, collected on day 0 of AZD1222 vaccination. The chain carries TRBV5-1 and TRBJ1-1; TRBD1 agrees at 7 bases. This sequence was found in an adult in good health. The CDR3 loop is CASSSTGSGTEAFF. DNA of the CDR3: TGCGCCAGCAGCTCGACAGGGTCGGGGACTGAAGCTTTCTTT.